This T cell receptor (beta chain) is drawn from a study of long-term antiretroviral therapy in people with HIV. The V gene lost 3 bases and the J gene lost 5 bases, with 20 bases spanning the gap. Germline CDR1 reads SGHVS; CDR2 reads FQNEAQ. This CDR3 region has 16 residues. Version v3.0 of the immunoSEQ assay was performed at survey level. Produced via immunoSEQ multiplex PCR; TCRdb's table is partial and in-frame only. The sample has under 30,000 clones; about 80% are singletons. This clone was seen only a few times. This sequence was found in a man in his forties with HIV. The sample here was unsorted PBMCs, taken 0.3 years after starting antiretroviral therapy. The chain is built from TRBV7-8 and TRBJ2-7; D perhaps matches TRBD2 (6 bases). The CDR3 region has the DNA TGTGCCAGCAGCTTCGGGCAAGCGGGTACAAAAAACGAGCAGTACTTC. Residues: CASSFGQAGTKNEQYF.